A selection of T cell receptor beta chains follows, all from one sample in a study of OX40 agonist ivuxolimab in advanced cancers. The method was immunoSEQ multiplex PCR; TCRdb's version includes in-frame clones alone and lacks a portion of them. The sample comprises about 110,000 clones, 90% of which are singletons, and approximately 0.52% rests with the top ten. The source was CD4+ or CD8+ T cells sorted from blood, collected in a trial of the OX40 agonist ivuxolimab. Receptors originate from an adult with an advanced solid tumor such as melanoma, head and neck, liver or kidney cancer. The CDR3 runs from the conserved cysteine through the conserved F or W. A D gene is named only where the DNA matches it firmly. Clone size appears in some rows only: once, few, many, or a class for an expanded clone.

J gene,clone size,V gene,D gene,CDR3 protein,CDR3 DNA
TRBJ2-7,few,TRBV21-1,NA,CASARGHRTYEQYF,TGTGCCAGCGCCAGGGGACACAGAACATACGAGCAGTACTTC
TRBJ2-2,NA,TRBV18,TRBD1,CASSPKQGQGGELFF,TGTGCCAGCTCACCCAAACAGGGGCAAGGCGGGGAGCTGTTTTTT
TRBJ1-5,NA,TRBV7-2,NA,CASSPPGPPNQPQHF,TGTGCCAGCAGCCCCCCGGGACCGCCTAATCAGCCCCAGCATTTT
TRBJ1-4,NA,TRBV6-1,NA,CASSEVGMQGRNEKLFF,TGTGCCAGCAGTGAAGTGGGGATGCAGGGAAGGAATGAAAAACTGTTTTTT
TRBJ2-3,NA,TRBV30,NA,CAWRTSADTQYF,TGTGCCTGGAGAACGAGCGCAGATACGCAGTATTTT
TRBJ2-1,NA,TRBV2,TRBD1,CASSGRDRDNEQFF,TGTGCCAGCAGTGGCCGGGACAGGGACAATGAGCAGTTCTTC
TRBJ1-2,NA,TRBV28,TRBD1,CASRPGQGYYGYTF,TGTGCCAGCAGACCGGGACAGGGGTACTATGGCTACACCTTC
TRBJ2-7,NA,TRBV4-2,TRBD1,CASSQALEGARNEQYF,TGTGCCAGCAGCCAAGCCCTCGAGGGGGCGAGGAACGAGCAGTACTTC
TRBJ2-7,NA,TRBV5-4,TRBD1,CASSAGTGGFYEQYF,TGTGCCAGCAGCGCCGGGACAGGGGGCTTCTACGAGCAGTACTTC
TRBJ2-5,NA,TRBV10-1,TRBD1,CASSKGQQETQYF,TGCGCCAGCAGTAAGGGACAGCAAGAGACCCAGTACTTC
TRBJ1-4,NA,TRBV19,NA,CASQAVRGEKLFF,TGTGCCAGTCAAGCCGTACGGGGGGAAAAACTGTTTTTT
TRBJ1-5,NA,TRBV28,TRBD1,CASRFSSGTVKSNQPQHF,TGTGCCAGCAGGTTCTCATCTGGGACAGTAAAAAGCAATCAGCCCCAGCATTTT
TRBJ2-7,NA,TRBV6-6,NA,CASSSAAARTYEQYF,TGTGCCAGCAGTTCCGCCGCGGCACGTACCTACGAGCAGTACTTC
TRBJ2-2,NA,TRBV28,NA,CASWGGKVGELFF,TGTGCCTCATGGGGCGGCAAAGTAGGGGAGCTGTTTTTT
TRBJ2-3,NA,TRBV10-1,TRBD2,CASSEGTSGGSPYTQYF,TGCGCCAGCAGTGAGGGGACTAGCGGGGGGTCCCCTTATACGCAGTATTTT
TRBJ2-7,once,TRBV29-1,TRBD1,CSVNTGTGVNEQYF,TGCAGCGTTAATACCGGGACAGGGGTAAACGAGCAGTACTTC
TRBJ2-7,NA,TRBV5-1,NA,CASSPTRQTTSYEQYF,TGCGCCAGCAGCCCGACAAGACAGACAACCTCCTACGAGCAGTACTTC
TRBJ1-6,few,TRBV15,NA,CATSRDRGWNSPLHF,TGTGCCACCAGCAGAGATAGGGGTTGGAATTCACCCCTCCACTTT
TRBJ2-7,NA,TRBV6-1,NA,CASSESLNSYEQYF,TGTGCCAGCAGTGAGAGTCTAAACTCCTACGAGCAGTACTTC
TRBJ1-1,NA,TRBV11-1,NA,CASSLGRGMGTEAFF,TGTGCCAGCAGCTTAGGGAGGGGAATGGGCACTGAAGCTTTCTTT
TRBJ2-4,NA,TRBV28,TRBD1,CASSSGQGLAKNIQYF,TGTGCCAGCAGTTCCGGACAGGGCCTAGCCAAAAACATTCAGTACTTC
TRBJ1-1,NA,TRBV6-5,NA,CASTERGFEAFF,TGTGCCAGCACCGAACGAGGATTTGAAGCTTTCTTT
TRBJ2-7,NA,TRBV18,NA,CASSPPGIWYEQYF,TGTGCCAGCTCACCACCGGGGATTTGGTACGAGCAGTACTTC